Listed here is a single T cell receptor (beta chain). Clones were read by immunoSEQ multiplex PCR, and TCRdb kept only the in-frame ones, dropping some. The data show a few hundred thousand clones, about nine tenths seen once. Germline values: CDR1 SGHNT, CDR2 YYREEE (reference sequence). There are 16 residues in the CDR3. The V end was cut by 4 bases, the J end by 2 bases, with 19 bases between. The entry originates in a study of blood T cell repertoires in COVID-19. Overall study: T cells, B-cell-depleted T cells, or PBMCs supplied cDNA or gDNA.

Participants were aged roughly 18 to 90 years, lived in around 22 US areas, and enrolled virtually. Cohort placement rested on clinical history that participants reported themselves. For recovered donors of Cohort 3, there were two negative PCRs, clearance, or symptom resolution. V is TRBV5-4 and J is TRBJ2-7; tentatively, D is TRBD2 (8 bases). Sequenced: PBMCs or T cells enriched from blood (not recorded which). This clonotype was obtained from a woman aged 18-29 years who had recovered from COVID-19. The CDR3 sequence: CASSQGGTSGPYEQYF. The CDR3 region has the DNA TGTGCCAGCAGCCAGGGGGGAACTAGCGGTCCCTACGAGCAGTACTTC.